These T cell receptor beta chains were read from a single sample in a study of blood T cell repertoires in COVID-19. Here immunoSEQ multiplex PCR was the method, and the copy in TCRdb shows in-frame clones only, minus some. The data hold 150,000 or so clones, with around 87% observed a single time. Sample: PBMCs or T cells enriched from blood (not recorded which). The receptors were sampled from a woman between 40 and 55 years old who had been exposed to COVID-19. CDR3s include the opening cysteine and the closing phenylalanine or tryptophan. D genes are given only for firm matches. Not every row has a clone size; where given, it reads once, few, many or a size class.

clone size	V gene	J gene	D gene	CDR3 protein	CDR3 DNA
NA	TRBV5-6	TRBJ1-1	NA	CASSWGGNTEAFF	TGTGCCAGCAGTTGGGGCGGGAACACTGAAGCTTTCTTT
NA	TRBV6-1	TRBJ1-2	TRBD1	CASSDGQGAYNYGYTF	TGTGCCAGCAGTGATGGTCAGGGGGCGTATAACTATGGCTACACCTTC
NA	TRBV28	TRBJ1-6	NA	CASSRTFGDSPLHF	TGTGCCAGCAGCAGGACATTTGGGGATTCACCCCTCCACTTT
few	TRBV5-1	TRBJ1-2	TRBD1	CASSLTGQGGYGYTF	TGCGCCAGCAGCTTGACCGGACAGGGCGGTTATGGCTACACCTTC
NA	TRBV7-2	TRBJ1-5	TRBD1	CASRGTASNQPQHF	TGTGCCAGCAGAGGGACAGCGAGCAATCAGCCCCAGCATTTT
NA	TRBV5-5	TRBJ2-3	NA	CASTPWRQGTDTQYF	TGTGCCAGCACCCCTTGGAGACAGGGCACAGATACGCAGTATTTT
NA	TRBV23-1	TRBJ2-7	TRBD2	CASSSIAGREQYF	TGCGCCAGCAGTTCCATAGCGGGAAGGGAGCAGTACTTC
NA	TRBV6-5	TRBJ2-7	NA	CATNKGGDSYEQYF	TGTGCCACCAACAAGGGGGGGGACTCCTACGAGCAGTACTTC
NA	TRBV27	TRBJ2-2	TRBD2	CARCLAGGGGNTGELFF	TGTGCCCGCTGTTTAGCGGGCGGGGGGGGGAACACCGGGGAGCTGTTTTTT
NA	TRBV19	TRBJ1-2	TRBD1	CASWAGQGTNYGYTF	TGTGCCAGTTGGGCGGGACAGGGGACTAACTATGGCTACACCTTC